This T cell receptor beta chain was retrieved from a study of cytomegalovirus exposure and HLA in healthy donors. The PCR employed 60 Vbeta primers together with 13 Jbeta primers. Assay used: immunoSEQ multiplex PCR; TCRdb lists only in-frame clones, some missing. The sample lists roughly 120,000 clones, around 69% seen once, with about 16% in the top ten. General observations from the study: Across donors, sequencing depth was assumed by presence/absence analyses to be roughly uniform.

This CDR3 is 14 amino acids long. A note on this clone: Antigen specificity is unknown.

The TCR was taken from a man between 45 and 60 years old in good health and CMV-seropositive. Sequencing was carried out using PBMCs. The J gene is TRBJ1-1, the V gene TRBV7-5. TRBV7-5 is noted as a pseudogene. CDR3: CVRSSVQEDTEAFF. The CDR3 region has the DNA TGTGTCAGAAGCTCCGTGCAGGAGGACACTGAAGCTTTCTTT.